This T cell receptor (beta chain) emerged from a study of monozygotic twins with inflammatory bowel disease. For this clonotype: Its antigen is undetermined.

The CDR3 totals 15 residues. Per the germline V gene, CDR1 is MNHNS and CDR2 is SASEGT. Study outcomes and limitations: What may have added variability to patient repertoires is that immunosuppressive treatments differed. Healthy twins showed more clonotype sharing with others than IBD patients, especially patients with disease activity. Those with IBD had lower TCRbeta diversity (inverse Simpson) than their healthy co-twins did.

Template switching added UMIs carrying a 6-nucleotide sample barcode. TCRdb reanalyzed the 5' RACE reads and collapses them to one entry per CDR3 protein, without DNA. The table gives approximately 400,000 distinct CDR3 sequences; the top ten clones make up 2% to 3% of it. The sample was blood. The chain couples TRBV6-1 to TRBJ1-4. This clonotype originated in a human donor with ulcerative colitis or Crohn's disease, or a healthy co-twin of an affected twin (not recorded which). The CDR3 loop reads CASRNDGATNEKLFF.